This T cell receptor (beta chain) comes out of a study of identical twins. Whole-study findings and limits: Findings came from cross-sectional statistics, without long-term follow-up of donors.

A single record per CDR3 protein comes from TCRdb applying MiXCR to the 5' RACE reads. Of approximately 630,000 distinct CDR3 sequences in the sample, about 7.6% were seen once. With respect to this clonotype: Its target is unknown.

These same records also appear under a second study, on yellow fever vaccine responses in identical twins.

The source of this sequence is a woman aged 18-29 years in good health. Sequenced: PBMCs.

The CDR3 DNA reads TGTGCCAGCAGCGCAGGGGGCGGGGTTGGAAACACCATATATTTT. It encodes CASSAGGGVGNTIYF. This chain joins TRBV11-2 and TRBJ1-3; 8 nucleotides align to TRBD1. V lost 5 bases to trimming and J lost 3 bases; unmatched junction nucleotides: 6. Germline lookup yields CDR1 SGHAT and CDR2 FQNNGV. This CDR3 contains 15 residues.